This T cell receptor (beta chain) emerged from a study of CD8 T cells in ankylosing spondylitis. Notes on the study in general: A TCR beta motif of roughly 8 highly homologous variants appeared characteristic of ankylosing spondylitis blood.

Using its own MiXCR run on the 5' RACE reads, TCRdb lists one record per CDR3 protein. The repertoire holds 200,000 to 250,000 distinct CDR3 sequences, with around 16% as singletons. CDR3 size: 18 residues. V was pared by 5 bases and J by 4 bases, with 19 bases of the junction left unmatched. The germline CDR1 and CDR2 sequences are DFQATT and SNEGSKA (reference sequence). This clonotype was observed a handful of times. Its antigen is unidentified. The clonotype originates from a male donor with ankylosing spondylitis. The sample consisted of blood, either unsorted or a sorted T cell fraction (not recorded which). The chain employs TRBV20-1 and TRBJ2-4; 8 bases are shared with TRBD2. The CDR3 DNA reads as TGCAGTGCTCAAATAGCGGGGCGACGGCCAACGGCGAAAAACATTCAGTACTTC. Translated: CSAQIAGRRPTAKNIQYF.